Sequencing of this T cell receptor (beta chain) was carried out in a study of blood T cell repertoires in COVID-19. TCRdb keeps only in-frame clones here, not all; method: immunoSEQ multiplex PCR. The sample lists 40,000 to 50,000 clones, about 84% seen once, with 2.1% in the top ten. The sample comprised peripheral blood. The clonotype comes from a woman in her sixties with acute or convalescent COVID-19.

CDR3 DNA: TGTGCCAGCAGTCAACAAAGGAACACTGAAGCTTTCTTT. Its protein is CASSQQRNTEAFF. The V gene is TRBV27, the J gene TRBJ1-1; D remains ambiguous. There are 13 residues in the CDR3. Germline assignment: CDR1 MNHEY and CDR2 SMNVEV (reference sequence). Between the trimmed V and J ends, which lost 5 bases and 1 base, there was a span of 8 bases.